The 30 T cell receptor beta chains below come from one sample, sequenced in a study of control samples from healthy donors and cancer patients. Some clones are missing from TCRdb's copy, which holds only in-frame ones; the method was immunoSEQ multiplex PCR. The sample includes about 170,000 clones, just under 95% of them seen just once. The sequenced material came from blood. The receptors were gathered from a woman in her sixties or seventies in good health.

The rearrangement joins TRBV6-6 to TRBJ1-2, with D possibly matching TRBD1 (6 bases). The CDR3 contains 13 residues. V lost 6 bases, J lost 6 bases, and 14 bases lay in between. Germline loops: CDR1 MNHNY, CDR2 SVGAGI (reference sequence). The CDR3 nucleotides are TGTGCCAGCAGCCTAACAGGGTCTGATGGCTACACCTTC. It encodes CASSLTGSDGYTF.

The chain is built from TRBV4-1 and TRBJ2-3; 8 nucleotides align to TRBD2. Germline V gives CDR1 MGHRA, CDR2 YSYEKL. The CDR3 length is 14 residues. The ends lost 1 base at V and 10 bases at J; junction bases unmatched: 7. CDR3 region: CASSQGAGGIPQYF. The CDR3 DNA reads TGCGCCAGCAGCCAAGGGGCGGGGGGCATTCCGCAGTATTTT.

The chain links TRBV24-1 to TRBJ2-1; 8 bases fit TRBD1. This CDR3 is built from 16 residues. Germline V gene data show CDR1 as KGHDR and CDR2 as SFDVKD. The V segment lost 3 bases and the J segment 5 bases; nucleotides outside the gene matches: 8. The CDR3 loop reads CATSDPSQTGDNEQFF. The CDR3 bases are TGTGCCACCAGTGATCCGTCGCAGACAGGGGACAATGAGCAGTTCTTC.

Notes on this clone: The sample carries other DNA sequences with the same CDR3. This chain uses TRBV9 with TRBJ1-5; a possible D gene is TRBD1 (5 bases). The V end was cut by 4 bases, the J end by 7 bases, with 12 bases between. CDR3 size: 13 residues. Germline CDR1 and CDR2: SGDLS and YYNGEE. The CDR3: CASSPGAGQPQHF. Here the CDR3 DNA reads TGTGCCAGCAGCCCCGGGGCCGGACAGCCCCAGCATTTT.

V and J are TRBV7-2 and TRBJ1-2, with 7 bases that match TRBD1. With 5 bases clipped from V and 7 bases from J, the junction kept 7 bases outside the gene matches. Germline V gene lookup returns CDR1 SGHTA and CDR2 FQGNSA. The CDR3 loop spans 13 amino acids. CDR3 loop: CASSLTGAGGYTF. CDR3 DNA: TGTGCCAGCAGCCTTACAGGGGCGGGTGGCTACACCTTC.

This sequence joins TRBV19 and TRBJ2-2; D remains ambiguous. The V gene's germline CDR1 is LNHDA and CDR2 SQIVND (reference sequence). V shed 1 base and J shed 3 bases, with 3 bases lying between them. The CDR3 spans 13 residues. CDR3 sequence reads: CASSIVHTGELFF. The CDR3 nucleotides read TGTGCCAGTAGTATAGTGCACACCGGGGAGCTGTTTTTT. Full variable domain (missing parts from reference TRBV19 and TRBJ2-2): DGGITQSPKYLFRKEGQNVTLSCEQNLNHDAMYWYRQDPGQGLRLIYYSQIVNDFQKGDIAEGYSVSREKKESFPLTVTSAQKNPTAFYLCASSIVHTGELFFGEGSRLTVL.

The chain has TRBV25-1 and TRBJ1-6; TRBD1 matches 7 bases. This CDR3 has 16 amino acids. Losses at the gene ends were 6 bases for V and 7 bases for J; bases not matched to a gene: 12. Germline CDR1 reads MGHDK; CDR2 reads SYGVNS. In DNA, the CDR3 is TGTGCCAGCAGGGACAGGCAAGCGGAACCCAATTCACCCCTCCACTTT. It encodes CASRDRQAEPNSPLHF.

The chain employs TRBV6-5 and TRBJ2-6; D perhaps matches TRBD1 (5 bases). The CDR3 is 16 amino acids. Germline V gives CDR1 MNHEY, CDR2 SVGAGI. Trimming stripped 0 bases from V and 2 bases from J, with 8 bases between. CDR3 region: CASSYSFRAGANVLTF. CDR3 bases: TGTGCCAGCAGTTACTCGTTCAGGGCTGGGGCCAACGTCCTGACTTTC.

The chain recombines TRBV12-3 or TRBV12-4 with TRBJ1-2; D is unclear. V lost 4 bases to trimming and J lost 8 bases, with 11 bases between them. The length of the CDR3 is 12 residues. This CDR3 reads CASSYQVAGYTF. The CDR3 DNA reads as TGTGCCAGCAGTTATCAGGTTGCCGGCTACACCTTC.

J is TRBJ2-3 and V is TRBV11-2; D might be TRBD2 (6 bases). The CDR3 is 16 residues long. Germline V gives CDR1 SGHAT, CDR2 FQNNGV. V dropped 2 bases and J dropped 0 bases, with 12 bases sitting between them. The CDR3 region has the DNA TGTGCCAGCAGCTTAAACGCCGGGGGTAGCACAGATACGCAGTATTTT. This sequence encodes CASSLNAGGSTDTQYF.

The chain links TRBV3-1 (or the pseudogene TRBV3-2) to TRBJ1-1, with D possibly being TRBD1 (5 bases). Germline CDR1 reads LGHDT; CDR2 reads YNNKEL (reference sequence). The CDR3 length is 16 residues. The V and J ends lost 4 bases and 0 bases respectively, with 15 bases between them. CDR3 sequence: CASSPLWGRVNTEAFF. The CDR3 region has the DNA TGTGCCAGCAGCCCGCTCTGGGGCAGGGTGAACACTGAAGCTTTCTTT.

The rearrangement joins TRBV5-6 to TRBJ1-2, with a possible D match to TRBD1 (5 bases). The V and J ends lost 3 bases and 0 bases respectively, with 15 bases between them. Germline loops: CDR1 SGHDT, CDR2 YYEEEE. The CDR3 runs 16 residues. The CDR3: CASSYQGPATNYGYTF. CDR3 DNA sequence: TGTGCCAGCAGCTATCAGGGACCGGCTACTAACTATGGCTACACCTTC.

This clone was seen a single time. CDR3 sequence: CASSLRTADTQYF. The CDR3 DNA reads TGTGCCAGCAGCCTACGGACAGCCGATACGCAGTATTTT. This chain uses TRBV7-9 with TRBJ2-3, with D possibly TRBD1 on 6 matching bases. CDR3 length: 13 residues. Trimming took off 5 bases at V and 6 bases at J, with 12 bases between the two ends. Germline CDR1 reads SEHNR; CDR2 reads FQNEAQ (reference sequence).

The V and J genes are TRBV10-3 and TRBJ1-1, with D possibly being TRBD1 (5 bases). Germline V gives CDR1 ENHRY, CDR2 SYGVKD. This CDR3 is built from 13 residues. Trimming took off 3 bases at V and 6 bases at J, with 11 bases between the two ends. CDR3 DNA: TGTGCCATCAGTGAAGGGACGGCCCCTGAAGCTTTCTTT. Protein: CAISEGTAPEAFF.

The chain uses TRBV7-9 and TRBJ2-7, with TRBD1 matching 8 bases. The CDR3 covers 17 residues. CDR1 and CDR2 from the germline V gene are SEHNR and FQNEAQ (reference sequence). The V and J ends lost 5 bases and 1 base, in that order; junction bases with no gene match: 13. The CDR3 DNA is TGTGCCAGCAGCGCATACTCGGACAGGGATGGGTCCTACGAGCAGTACTTC. This codes for CASSAYSDRDGSYEQYF.

The chain employs TRBV7-9 and TRBJ1-4, with 12 bases aligning to TRBD1. Looked up from germline, CDR1 is SEHNR and CDR2 is FQNEAQ (reference sequence). The trim removed 2 bases at V and 8 bases at J, leaving 3 bases unmatched. There are 15 residues in the CDR3. The CDR3 nucleotides are TGTGCCAGCAGCTTAACCGGGACAGGGGGCGAAAAACTGTTTTTT. Translating it yields CASSLTGTGGEKLFF.

J is TRBJ1-5 and V is TRBV7-2; no clear D. This CDR3 comprises 15 residues. Germline lookup yields CDR1 SGHTA and CDR2 FQGNSA. Deletions cut 3 bases from V and 4 bases from J, with 13 bases between. The CDR3 loop reads CASSLVGTGNQPQHF. For the CDR3, the DNA is TGTGCCAGCAGCTTGGTTGGTACGGGGAATCAGCCCCAGCATTTT. Variable domain in full (rest from reference TRBV7-2 and TRBJ1-5): GAGVSQSPSNKVTEKGKDVELRCDPISGHTALYWYRQSLGQGLEFLIYFQGNSAPDKSGLPSDRFSAERTGGSVSTLTIQRTQQEDSAVYLCASSLVGTGNQPQHFGDGTRLSIL.

The CDR3 here is CASSESTAYEQYF. The CDR3 coding sequence is TGTGCCAGCTCGGAGAGTACAGCCTACGAGCAGTACTTC. V is TRBV18 and J is TRBJ2-7; D unclear. V dropped 6 bases and J dropped 2 bases, with 11 bases sitting between them. The germline V gene encodes CDR1 KGHSH and CDR2 LQKENI. The CDR3 sequence is 13 residues long.

Only one count was recorded for this clone. This chain uses TRBV6-5 with TRBJ2-1; D remains unclear. The CDR3 totals 15 residues. V lost 0 bases and J lost 10, with 16 bases in between. The germline gives CDR1 MNHEY, CDR2 SVGAGI. CDR3: CASSYSGNLVTEQFF. CDR3 DNA: TGTGCCAGCAGTTACTCGGGCAACCTAGTCACCGAGCAGTTCTTC.

The CDR3 DNA reads as TGTGCCAGCAGCGTAGGGCTGGGAACTAGCGGGGGCCAAGAGACCCAGTACTTC. The encoded protein is CASSVGLGTSGGQETQYF. The V gene is TRBV9, the J gene TRBJ2-5; 11 nucleotides agree with TRBD2. V lost 0 bases and J lost 1; bases outside the gene matches: 8. CDR3 length: 18 amino acids. Germline CDR1 is SGDLS and CDR2 is YYNGEE.

The chain is built from TRBV5-6 and TRBJ1-2, with no clear D. The germline V and J ends were trimmed by 1 base and 7 bases, with 11 bases remaining between them. The CDR3 has 13 residues. CDR1 SGHDT and CDR2 YYEEEE come from the germline V gene. The CDR3 spells CASSLWTSGGYTF. The CDR3 bases are TGTGCCAGCAGCTTGTGGACCTCGGGTGGCTACACCTTC.

The gene calls are TRBV6-5 and TRBJ2-2, with a tentative D call TRBD2 (6 bases). This CDR3 contains 13 residues. Trimming removed 2 bases at V and 8 bases at J, with 9 bases between. Germline lookup yields CDR1 MNHEY and CDR2 SVGAGI. CDR3 DNA sequence: TGTGCCAGCAGTTACGGAGGGAGTGGGGAGCTGTTTTTT. Protein: CASSYGGSGELFF.

This chain joins TRBV7-9 and TRBJ1-2; no reliable D call. The V gene's germline CDR1 is SEHNR and CDR2 FQNEAQ (reference sequence). V lost 3 bases and J 0 bases, leaving 8 bases between the germline ends. CDR3 length equals 14 residues. DNA for the CDR3: TGTGCCAGCAGCTTTTTCACCGCTAACTATGGCTACACCTTC. Translation: CASSFFTANYGYTF.

The chain employs TRBV2 and TRBJ2-1, with D perhaps matching TRBD1 (6 bases). Germline-derived CDR1 and CDR2 are SNHLY and FYNNEI. CDR3 length equals 15 residues. V lost 6 bases and J lost 0, with 12 bases in between. CDR3 in DNA: TGTGCCAGCAGGCAGGGGATAAGCTCCTACAATGAGCAGTTCTTC. Amino acids: CASRQGISSYNEQFF.

The rearrangement links TRBV10-3 to TRBJ1-1, with 10 bases fitting TRBD1. Germline V lookup: CDR1 ENHRY, CDR2 SYGVKD. This CDR3 spans 16 amino acids. The V and J ends lost 10 bases and 1 base, in that order; junction bases with no gene match: 12. CDR3 bases: TGTGCCAGTCGACAGGGGGCGGCCGATGCGAACACTGAAGCTTTCTTT. Protein sequence: CASRQGAADANTEAFF.

The V and J genes are TRBV7-8 and TRBJ1-1; tentatively, D is TRBD1 (6 bases). Germline V lookup: CDR1 SGHVS, CDR2 FQNEAQ. The length of the CDR3 is 14 residues. V was cut by 7 bases and J by 5 bases, with 17 bases left in between. CDR3 DNA sequence: TGTGCCAGCACCGTACTAACAGGGCGAACTGAAGCTTTCTTT. Its translation: CASTVLTGRTEAFF. Variable domain in full (rest from reference TRBV7-8 and TRBJ1-1): GAGVSQSPRYKVAKRGQDVALRCDPISGHVSLFWYQQALGQGPEFLTYFQNEAQLDKSGLPSDRFFAERPEGSVSTLKIQRTQQEDSAVYLCASTVLTGRTEAFFGQGTRLTVV.

J is TRBJ2-3 and V is TRBV7-3; 10 positions match TRBD2. This CDR3 comprises 18 residues. The V and J ends lost 2 bases and 3 bases, in that order; junction bases with no gene match: 11. Germline CDR1 SGHTA, CDR2 FQGTGA. The CDR3 region has the DNA TGTGCCAGCAGCTTACCCACCGTAGCGGGGGGCCGTACAGATACGCAGTATTTT. Translated, it gives CASSLPTVAGGRTDTQYF. Full variable domain (missing parts from reference TRBV7-3 and TRBJ2-3): GAGVSQTPSNKVTEKGKYVELRCDPISGHTALYWYRQSLGQGPEFLIYFQGTGAADDSGLPNDRFFAVRPEGSVSTLKIQRTERGDSAVYLCASSLPTVAGGRTDTQYFGPGTRLTVL.

The V and J genes are TRBV6-4 and TRBJ1-5, with D possibly matching TRBD1 (5 bases). In germline, CDR1 is MRHNA, CDR2 SNTAGT. V lost 4 bases to trimming and J lost 6 bases, with 10 bases between them. The CDR3 spans 13 residues. CDR3 DNA: TGTGCCAGCAGTGCGGGGGAGGGTCAGCCCCAGCATTTT. Protein: CASSAGEGQPQHF.

The genes are TRBV20-1 and TRBJ2-7, with D perhaps TRBD1 (6 bases). The CDR3 is 16 amino acids. Trimming left V 3 bases short and J 3 bases short, with 21 bases between. Germline V gives CDR1 DFQATT, CDR2 SNEGSKA (reference sequence). The CDR3 coding sequence is TGCAGTGCTAGTCGGTCCAATCGGGACATGGTCTACGAGCAGTACTTC. This translates into CSASRSNRDMVYEQYF.

CDR3 bases: TGCGCCAGCAGCCAAAAGGGACTGGGGTCTGGCTACACCTTC. It specifies CASSQKGLGSGYTF. The chain joins TRBV4-1 to TRBJ1-2; D is possibly TRBD1 (5 bases). CDR3 length: 14 residues. Germline V gene data show CDR1 as MGHRA and CDR2 as YSYEKL. Trimming cost V 2 bases and J 7 bases, with 14 bases left between them.